The following is a T cell receptor beta chain sequence with its context. The authors' processing: Amplification of reference gene primers provided the estimated nucleated cell counts. TCRdb's table, derived via immunoSEQ multiplex PCR, lists solely in-frame clones and lacks some. The DNA gave D and trimming, while V, J and clone size come from that table. The sample contains some 87,000 clones, approximately 81% of which appear only once. This sample stems from a study of blood T cell repertoires in COVID-19. The wider study: Donors in the United States, Italy and Spain gave samples during acute or convalescent COVID-19. The analysed material was cDNA or gDNA that came from T cells, B-cell-depleted T cells, or PBMCs.

Between the trimmed V and J ends, which lost 5 bases and 3 bases, there was a span of 10 bases. There are 13 residues in the CDR3. Germline V gene data show CDR1 as SGHVS and CDR2 as FQNEAQ. Sample: peripheral blood. The clonotype originates from a man older than 75 with active or convalescent COVID-19. The chain recombines TRBV7-8 with TRBJ1-1; D is possibly TRBD1 (5 bases). CDR3 in DNA: TGTGCCAGCAGCGGAAGACAGTACACTGAAGCTTTCTTT. Its translation is CASSGRQYTEAFF.